The 27 T cell receptor beta chains reported below all come from one sample, sequenced in a study of graft-versus-host responses after intestinal transplantation. Only in-frame clones appear in the TCRdb table, and some are missing; sequencing was by immunoSEQ multiplex PCR. The sample has roughly 77,000 clones, 89% seen once; the top ten hold around 2.5%. Their antigen targets remain unknown. The sample in question was unstimulated CD8+ T cells sorted from spleen or lymph node cells, obtained before intestinal transplant. These receptor sequences come from a human donor who received an intestinal transplant.

The chain combines TRBV7-9 with TRBJ2-2, with TRBD2 matching 7 bases. J lost 6 bases, V lost 7 bases, and 14 bases had no gene match. The germline CDR1 and CDR2 sequences are SEHNR and FQNEAQ (reference sequence). CDR3 length: 16 amino acids. The CDR3 reads CASNSHLAVKAGELFF. The CDR3 DNA sequence: TGTGCCAGCAACTCCCATCTAGCGGTCAAAGCCGGGGAGCTGTTTTTT.

The V gene is TRBV4-2, the J gene TRBJ1-1; D is possibly TRBD1 (6 bases). The germline V gene has CDR1 LGHNA and CDR2 YNFKEQ. The CDR3 runs to 15 residues. V was clipped by 1 base and J by 7 bases, with 16 bases between them. Here the CDR3 DNA reads TGTGCCAGCAGCCAAGGCCCAGGGGTGGGGGTTGAAGCTTTCTTT. Translating gives CASSQGPGVGVEAFF.

The chain joins TRBV4-1 to TRBJ1-1; unclear D gene. V was shortened by 1 base and J by 1 base, with 16 bases between the two germline ends. Germline V lookup: CDR1 MGHRA, CDR2 YSYEKL. The CDR3 has 17 residues. This CDR3 is CASSQAPGWEGNTEAFF. CDR3 sequence (DNA): TGCGCCAGCAGCCAAGCTCCCGGCTGGGAGGGGAACACTGAAGCTTTCTTT.

The gene calls are TRBV9 and TRBJ1-3, with no clear D. Germline CDR1 is SGDLS and CDR2 is YYNGEE. The CDR3 contains 14 residues. Deletions cut 3 bases from V and 0 bases from J, with 7 bases between. CDR3 DNA: TGTGCCAGCAGCGGAGATAACTCTGGAAACACCATATATTTT. It specifies CASSGDNSGNTIYF.

The chain couples TRBV7-9 to TRBJ2-5; TRBD2 might be the D (5 bases). CDR3 size: 14 residues. Per the germline V gene, CDR1 is SEHNR and CDR2 is FQNEAQ (reference sequence). The ends were cut back, 1 base at V and 5 bases at J, with 11 bases in the middle. This CDR3 is CASSLDRERETQYF. CDR3 bases: TGTGCCAGCAGCTTAGACCGGGAAAGGGAGACCCAGTACTTC.

This clone has a handful of counts. The chain couples TRBV6-4 to TRBJ1-1; D is unclear. The CDR3 is 13 amino acids. CDR1 and CDR2 from the germline V gene are MRHNA and SNTAGT. Between the trimmed V and J ends, which lost 9 bases and 1 base, there was a span of 12 bases. CDR3 region: CASSVGENTEAFF. The CDR3 DNA sequence: TGTGCCAGTTCGGTGGGAGAGAACACTGAAGCTTTCTTT.

This clone appeared a single time. The chain uses TRBV27 and TRBJ2-1; no clear D. The CDR3 consists of 15 residues. Trimming took 3 bases from V and 4 from J, leaving 13 bases between them. Germline V gives CDR1 MNHEY, CDR2 SMNVEV (reference sequence). CDR3 region: CASSLEPLGYNEQFF. The CDR3, as DNA: TGTGCCAGCAGTTTGGAGCCCTTAGGATACAATGAGCAGTTCTTC.

The chain carries TRBV5-6 and TRBJ2-7, with TRBD2 matching 7 bases. The CDR3 consists of 14 residues. The V segment lost 3 bases and the J segment 2 bases; nucleotides outside the gene matches: 5. The germline V gene has CDR1 SGHDT and CDR2 YYEEEE. CDR3 nucleotides: TGTGCCAGCAGCTGGGGGAGCGGGACCTACGAGCAGTACTTC. Translating gives CASSWGSGTYEQYF.

The chain has TRBV14 and TRBJ1-4, with 9 bases fitting TRBD1. This CDR3 contains 16 residues. Trimming cost V 4 bases and J 6 bases; bases outside gene matches: 9. Germline V gene lookup returns CDR1 SGHDN and CDR2 FVKESK. CDR3 loop: CASSPRPGQGHEKLFF. CDR3 in DNA: TGTGCCAGCAGCCCGAGACCGGGACAGGGACATGAAAAACTGTTTTTT. The full variable domain, with the rest looked up from reference TRBV14 and TRBJ1-4, is EAGVTQFPSHSVIEKGQTVTLRCDPISGHDNLYWYRRVMGKEIKFLLHFVKESKQDESGMPNNRFLAERTGGTYSTLKVQPAELEDSGVYFCASSPRPGQGHEKLFFGSGTQLSVL.

This chain connects TRBV13 to TRBJ2-1; D is perhaps TRBD2 (6 bases). The germline V and J ends were trimmed by 10 bases and 10 bases, with 20 bases remaining between them. The CDR3 is 13 amino acids. Germline V gene lookup returns CDR1 PRHDT and CDR2 FYEKMQ (reference sequence). The CDR3 DNA reads as TGTGCCACCAGGCGAGGAGGGGTGGGAGAGCAGTTCTTC. Residues: CATRRGGVGEQFF.

This clone was observed once. This sequence joins TRBV5-1 and TRBJ1-2, with D possibly TRBD1 on 6 matching bases. Trimming shortened V by 1 base and J by 6 bases, and 10 bases separated the two germline ends. The V gene's germline CDR1 is SGHRS and CDR2 YFSETQ. The CDR3 spans 13 residues. CDR3 region: CASSLQGIDGYTF. The CDR3 DNA sequence: TGCGCCAGCAGCTTGCAGGGGATCGATGGCTACACCTTC.

This clone was recorded a few times. The CDR3 sequence: CASSIISWGEDNSPLHF. CDR3 nucleotide sequence: TGTGCCAGTAGTATAATATCGTGGGGGGAGGACAATTCACCCCTCCACTTT. The V and J genes are TRBV19 and TRBJ1-6; the D gene is possibly TRBD1 (5 bases). This CDR3 has 17 amino acids. Germline CDR1 reads LNHDA; CDR2 reads SQIVND (reference sequence). V lost 2 bases, J lost 7 bases, and 18 bases lay in between.

The V call is TRBV5-1, the J call TRBJ1-1; 7 nucleotides align to TRBD1. Trimming took 0 bases from V and 4 from J; bases not matched to a gene: 3. There are 14 residues in the CDR3. CDR1 and CDR2 (germline): SGHRS, YFSETQ. The CDR3 region is CASSLEGAVTEAFF. In DNA, the CDR3 is TGCGCCAGCAGCTTGGAGGGGGCTGTCACTGAAGCTTTCTTT.

For the CDR3, the DNA is TGCGCCAGCAGCCGGCTAAGACTGGTCCAGGGTCGTACGCAGTATTTT. The encoded protein is CASSRLRLVQGRTQYF. V gene TRBV4-1 combines with J gene TRBJ2-3, with D maybe TRBD1 (5 bases). CDR1 and CDR2 (germline): MGHRA, YSYEKL. V was trimmed by 4 bases and J by 8 bases, leaving 22 bases between them. The CDR3 has 16 amino acids.

This sequence joins TRBV28 and TRBJ2-1, with 14 bases that match TRBD2. After removal of 4 bases from V and 4 bases from J, the junction contained 15 bases not matched to a gene. Germline V gene sequence: CDR1 MDHEN, CDR2 SYDVKM. This CDR3 comprises 20 residues. This CDR3 reads CASSSEGGLAGGPFYNEQFF. The CDR3 bases are TGTGCCAGCAGTTCAGAAGGTGGACTAGCGGGAGGCCCCTTTTACAATGAGCAGTTCTTC.

V is TRBV28 and J is TRBJ2-3, with a possible D match to TRBD1 (6 bases). The CDR3 consists of 14 residues. V gave up 3 bases and J gave up 2 bases, with 9 bases separating them. Germline V gene lookup returns CDR1 MDHEN and CDR2 SYDVKM. DNA of the CDR3: TGTGCCAGCAGTTTGACAGGCCTCACAGATACGCAGTATTTT. It yields the protein CASSLTGLTDTQYF.

This clone was counted a few times. This chain's CDR3 is CASSIEEPAPYGYTF. The CDR3, as DNA: TGTGCCAGTAGTATCGAGGAACCTGCCCCATATGGCTACACCTTC. The chain is built from TRBV19 and TRBJ1-2; D is undetermined. The germline CDR1 and CDR2 sequences are LNHDA and SQIVND (reference sequence). The CDR3 has 15 residues. The V and J ends lost 3 bases and 5 bases respectively, with 16 bases between them.

This clone was recorded once. The chain is built from TRBV2 and TRBJ2-1, with 7 positions matching TRBD2. CDR1 and CDR2 (germline): SNHLY, FYNNEI. V gave up 6 bases and J gave up 0 bases; unmatched junction bases: 5. This CDR3 spans 15 amino acids. The CDR3 coding sequence is TGTGCCAGCAGAGGACTAGATAGCTCCTACAATGAGCAGTTCTTC. It encodes CASRGLDSSYNEQFF.

The chain employs TRBV27 and TRBJ2-3, with 8 positions matching TRBD2. With V trimmed by 2 bases and J by 2 bases, 15 bases remained unmatched. Germline V CDR1 and CDR2: MNHEY, SMNVEV (reference sequence). The CDR3 is 19 residues long. CDR3 nucleotides: TGTGCCAGCAGTTTACTCGGGACTAGTAACCTTGCCCACACAGATACGCAGTATTTT. Translating gives CASSLLGTSNLAHTDTQYF.

V usage is TRBV19 and J usage is TRBJ1-5, with D unresolved. The V end lost 5 bases, the J end lost 3 bases, and 8 bases lay between the germline ends. Germline CDR1 is LNHDA and CDR2 is SQIVND (reference sequence). The CDR3 has 13 residues. The chain's CDR3 is CASSWSTNQPQHF. CDR3 bases: TGTGCCAGTAGTTGGAGTACCAATCAGCCCCAGCATTTT.

CDR3 in amino acids: CASTFREDNTDTQYF. As DNA, the CDR3 is TGTGCCAGCACTTTTAGGGAGGATAATACAGATACGCAGTATTTT. The chain is built from TRBV28 and TRBJ2-3; possibly TRBD2 for D (6 bases). V lost 7 bases and J 3 bases, leaving 17 bases between the germline ends. This CDR3 region has 15 residues. Germline assignment: CDR1 MDHEN and CDR2 SYDVKM.

The chain couples TRBV9 to TRBJ2-5, with D maybe TRBD2 (6 bases). With 0 bases removed from V and 5 bases from J, the gap between germline ends came to 11 bases. The germline CDR1 and CDR2 sequences are SGDLS and YYNGEE. The CDR3 is 14 residues long. Written as DNA, the CDR3 is TGTGCCAGCAGCGTAGACGGAGGGCCGGAGACCCAGTACTTC. Translation gives CASSVDGGPETQYF. Combining the CDR3 with reference TRBV9 and TRBJ2-5 gives the whole variable domain DSGVTQTPKHLITATGQRVTLRCSPRSGDLSVYWYQQSLDQGLQFLIQYYNGEERAKGNILERFSAQQFPDLHSELNLSSLELGDSALYFCASSVDGGPETQYFGPGTRLLVL.

The genes are TRBV6-6 and TRBJ2-7; TRBD2 matches at 9 bases. CDR1 and CDR2 (germline): MNHNY, SVGAGI (reference sequence). The V and J ends lost 0 bases and 4 bases, in that order; junction bases with no gene match: 7. This CDR3 has 16 residues. CDR3 DNA sequence: TGTGCCAGCAGTTACTCATCGCGGGGGGGGAAATACGAGCAGTACTTC. This codes for CASSYSSRGGKYEQYF.

The genes are TRBV5-1 and TRBJ2-3, with D unclear. Germline V CDR1 and CDR2: SGHRS, YFSETQ. V shed 0 bases and J shed 0 bases, with 5 bases lying between them. The CDR3 covers 14 residues. The CDR3 nucleotides read TGCGCCAGCAGCTTGGCTCCCAGCACAGATACGCAGTATTTT. This sequence encodes CASSLAPSTDTQYF.

The rearrangement joins TRBV7-6 to TRBJ1-1; D gene ambiguous. CDR1 SGHVS and CDR2 FNYEAQ come from the germline V gene. Trimming took off 6 bases at V and 3 bases at J, with 11 bases between the two ends. This CDR3 comprises 13 residues. CDR3 DNA sequence: TGTGCCAGCAGACCGCCGGCGGACACTGAAGCTTTCTTT. Protein: CASRPPADTEAFF. Filled out from reference TRBV7-6 and TRBJ1-1, the complete variable domain reads GAGVSQSPRYKVTKRGQDVALRCDPISGHVSLYWYRQALGQGPEFLTYFNYEAQQDKSGLPNDRFSAERPEGSISTLTIQRTEQRDSAMYRCASRPPADTEAFFGQGTRLTVV.

V gene TRBV7-2 combines with J gene TRBJ1-1; D is ambiguous. Germline CDR1 reads SGHTA; CDR2 reads FQGNSA. The CDR3 runs 13 residues. Trimming removed 6 bases at V and 1 base at J, with 9 bases between. This CDR3 is CASSRPGNTEAFF. The CDR3 nucleotides read TGTGCCAGCAGTCGACCAGGGAACACTGAAGCTTTCTTT.

The V call is TRBV9, the J call TRBJ2-5; 11 bases fit TRBD1. CDR3 length: 19 residues. Germline V gives CDR1 SGDLS, CDR2 YYNGEE. The V gene end was trimmed by 0 bases and the J gene end by 2 bases; junction bases not matched to a gene: 12. The CDR3 region is CASSVGLGQGAWGQETQYF. CDR3 sequence (DNA): TGTGCCAGCAGCGTAGGTCTAGGACAGGGGGCTTGGGGTCAAGAGACCCAGTACTTC.